Listed here is a single TCR beta chain. Assay used: immunoSEQ multiplex PCR; TCRdb lists only in-frame clones, some missing. The profile shows about 72,000 clones, approximately 85% of them singletons. This sample stems from a study of T cells in localized non-small cell lung cancer. Germline V CDR1 and CDR2: SGHAT, FQNNGV. V shed 8 bases and J 8 bases; nucleotides not matched to a gene: 17. This CDR3 is built from 16 residues. The sequencing here drew on peripheral blood, taken before any cancer treatment. The rearrangement links TRBV11-2 to TRBJ1-2; the match to TRBD1 covers 10 bases. The receptor was derived from a female donor older than 55 with stage I lung adenocarcinoma. DNA of the CDR3: TGTGCCAGCGGACTGGGGACCGGGACAGGGGTTAAGGGCTACACCTTC. Amino acids: CASGLGTGTGVKGYTF.